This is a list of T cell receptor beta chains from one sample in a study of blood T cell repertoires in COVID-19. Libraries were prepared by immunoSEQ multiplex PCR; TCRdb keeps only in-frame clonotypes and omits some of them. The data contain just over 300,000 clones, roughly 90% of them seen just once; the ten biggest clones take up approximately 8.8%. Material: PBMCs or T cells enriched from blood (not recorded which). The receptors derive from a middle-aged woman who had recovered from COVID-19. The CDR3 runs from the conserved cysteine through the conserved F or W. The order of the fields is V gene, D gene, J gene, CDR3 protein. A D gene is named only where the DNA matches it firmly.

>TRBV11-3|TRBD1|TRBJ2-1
CASSFDRANEQFF
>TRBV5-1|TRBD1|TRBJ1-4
CASSLVGTAATNEKLFF
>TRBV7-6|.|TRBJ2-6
CASSSGQIFSGANVLTF
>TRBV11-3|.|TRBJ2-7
CASSTRDTYEQYF
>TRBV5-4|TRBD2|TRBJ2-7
CASSQGGSGRGVDEQYF
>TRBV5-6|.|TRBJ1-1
CASSLGHPNTEAFF
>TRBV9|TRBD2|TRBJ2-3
CASSGVRGGGTDTQYF
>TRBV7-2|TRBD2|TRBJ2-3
CASSLEREAVTGADTQYF
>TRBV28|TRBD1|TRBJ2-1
CASSPTGTGAHNEQFF
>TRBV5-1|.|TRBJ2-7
CASTPEWSSYEQYF
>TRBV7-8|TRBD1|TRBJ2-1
CASSLVWTGGTYNEQFF
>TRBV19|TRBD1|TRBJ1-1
CASSVWMGQPWGRDTEAFF
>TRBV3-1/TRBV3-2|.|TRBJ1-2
CASSHGQGYSYGYTF
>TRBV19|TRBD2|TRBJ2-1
CASSIASGRFSYNEQFF
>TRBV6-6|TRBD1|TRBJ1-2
CASSRQGNYGYTF
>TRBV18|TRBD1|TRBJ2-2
CASSPRTGGATGELFF
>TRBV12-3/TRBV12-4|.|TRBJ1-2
CASSPRGYGYTF
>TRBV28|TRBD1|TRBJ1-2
CASSLTVGTGGYTF
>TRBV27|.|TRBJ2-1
CASRDFYNEQFF
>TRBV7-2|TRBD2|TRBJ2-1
CASSLALAGGPEQFF
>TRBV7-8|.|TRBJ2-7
CASSPSGYEQYF
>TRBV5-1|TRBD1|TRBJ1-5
CASSQTGGSDQPQHF
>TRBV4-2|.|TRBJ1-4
CASSQVAEKLFF
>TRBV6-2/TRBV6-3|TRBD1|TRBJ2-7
CASSYLGQGSYEQYF
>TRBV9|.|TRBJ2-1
CASSLTPYNEQFF
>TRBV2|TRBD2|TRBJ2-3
CASSVTGTSGRTDTQYF
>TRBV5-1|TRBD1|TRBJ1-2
CASSFRSDRDNYGYTF